Following are 3 T cell receptor beta chains from one sample sequenced in a study of cytomegalovirus exposure and HLA in healthy donors. A multiplex PCR was run with 60 Vbeta primers and 13 Jbeta primers. TCRdb's copy holds only in-frame clones and misses some; the assay was immunoSEQ multiplex PCR. The profile shows some 160,000 clones, around nine tenths of them singletons. Sequencing input: PBMCs. The receptors shown here come from a woman aged 18-29 years in good health and CMV-seronegative.

The chain uses TRBV7-3 and TRBJ2-2; 10 bases align to TRBD2. The V gene's germline CDR1 is SGHTA and CDR2 FQGTGA. The junction had 6 bases not matched to a gene; V was cut back by 3 bases and J by 5 bases. There are 16 residues in the CDR3. The CDR3 coding sequence is TGTGCCAGCAGCTTTTCTAGCGGGAGAGGAACCGGGGAGCTGTTTTTT. Translation: CASSFSSGRGTGELFF.

V gene TRBV2 combines with J gene TRBJ2-1, with D unclear. CDR1 SNHLY and CDR2 FYNNEI come from the germline V gene. This CDR3 has 15 residues. The V end lost 1 base, the J end lost 0 bases, and 7 bases lay between the germline ends. The CDR3 nucleotides read TGTGCCAGCAGTGAAGGTTCCAGCTCCTACAATGAGCAGTTCTTC. Residues: CASSEGSSSYNEQFF.

CDR3 sequence reads: CSARGGYEQYF. CDR3 in DNA: TGCAGCGCCCGGGGGGGCTACGAGCAGTACTTC. V and J are TRBV29-1 and TRBJ2-5; TRBD2 matches 8 bases. The DNA matches TRBJ2-7 better at its end, which makes the J call doubtful. This CDR3 has 11 amino acids. Germline assignment: CDR1 SQVTM and CDR2 ANQGSEA.